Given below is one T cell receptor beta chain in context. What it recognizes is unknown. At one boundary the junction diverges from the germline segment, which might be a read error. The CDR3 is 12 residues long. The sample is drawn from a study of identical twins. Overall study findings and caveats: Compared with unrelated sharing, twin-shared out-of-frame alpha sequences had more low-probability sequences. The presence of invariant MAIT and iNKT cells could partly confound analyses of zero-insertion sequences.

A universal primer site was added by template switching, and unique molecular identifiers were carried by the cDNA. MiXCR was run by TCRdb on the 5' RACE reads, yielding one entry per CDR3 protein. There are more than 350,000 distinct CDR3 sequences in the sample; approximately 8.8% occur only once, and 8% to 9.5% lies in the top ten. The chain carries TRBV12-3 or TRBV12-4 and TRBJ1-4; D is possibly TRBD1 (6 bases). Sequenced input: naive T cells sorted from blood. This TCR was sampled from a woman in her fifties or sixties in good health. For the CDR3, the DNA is TGTGCCAGCACCCAGGGGAATGGAAAACTGTTTTTT. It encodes CASTQGNGKLFF.